The clone carrying this T cell receptor beta chain showed up just a few times. Averaging around 110 mL, one heparinised blood draw came from each individual donor. The sample is drawn from a study of beta chain features in type 1 diabetes. The investigators reverse transcribed all of the isolated RNA, so they sequenced expressed TCRB transcripts. The assay was immunoSEQ multiplex PCR, and TCRdb's table has in-frame clones only and misses some. The sample yields roughly 230,000 clones, 9.6% seen once. V was shortened by 9 bases and J by 5 bases, with 22 bases between the two germline ends. The CDR3 is 15 amino acids. Germline CDR1 reads LNHDA; CDR2 reads SQIVND (reference sequence).

The sequence came from a young woman in good health. The chain combines TRBV19 with TRBJ2-5, with D possibly TRBD2 on 5 matching bases. Sequenced material: naive CD4+ T cells from blood. The CDR3 DNA is TGTGCCAGCAAGCCGGGGAACGGCTTGGGGGAGACCCAGTACTTC. It yields the protein CASKPGNGLGETQYF.